Listed here are 21 T cell receptor beta chains from one sample, sequenced in a study of blood T cell repertoires in COVID-19. Profiling relied on immunoSEQ multiplex PCR, and the TCRdb table lists in-frame clones only, not all of them. Among roughly 330,000 clones listed, roughly 87% were seen once. Sequenced sample: PBMCs or T cells enriched from blood (not recorded which). The receptors here all came from a woman between 25 and 40 years old who had recovered from COVID-19.

This clone was counted only a few times. V gene TRBV30 combines with J gene TRBJ1-2; 9 bases are a match to TRBD1. This CDR3 comprises 14 residues. Germline CDR1 and CDR2: GTSNPN and SVGIG (reference sequence). Trimming cost V 5 bases and J 2 bases; bases outside gene matches: 6. The CDR3 bases are TGTGCCTGGGCACAGGGGGCAGGGAACTATGGCTACACCTTC. It is translated as CAWAQGAGNYGYTF. Combining the CDR3 with reference TRBV30 and TRBJ1-2 gives the whole variable domain SQTIHQWPATLVQPVGSPLSLECTVEGTSNPNLYWYRQAAGRGLQLLFYSVGIGQISSEVPQNLSASRPQDRQFILSSKKLLLSDSGFYLCAWAQGAGNYGYTFGSGTRLTVV.

The V call is TRBV30, the J call TRBJ2-3; D is uncertain. CDR3 size: 14 residues. CDR1 is GTSNPN and CDR2 is SVGIG in the germline V gene (reference sequence). V was pared by 3 bases and J by 2 bases, with 12 bases between. CDR3 bases: TGTGCCTGGAGCCCCGAGCCGTACACAGATACGCAGTATTTT. Translating gives CAWSPEPYTDTQYF.

The chain couples TRBV2 to TRBJ2-7; a weak D match, TRBD1 (7 bases). Germline V gene data show CDR1 as SNHLY and CDR2 as FYNNEI. This CDR3 is built from 13 residues. V lost 4 bases and J lost 5, with 12 bases in between. CDR3: CASSVQGGHEQYF. Here the CDR3 DNA reads TGTGCCAGCAGTGTCCAGGGGGGCCACGAGCAGTACTTC. The full variable domain, rest sourced from reference TRBV2 and TRBJ2-7, is EPEVTQTPSHQVTQMGQEVILRCVPISNHLYFYWYRQILGQKVEFLVSFYNNEISEKSEIFDDQFSVERPDGSNFTLKIRSTKLEDSAMYFCASSVQGGHEQYFGPGTRLTVT.

V gene TRBV2 combines with J gene TRBJ2-2; the match to TRBD2 covers 9 bases. V gave up 6 bases and J gave up 2 bases; unmatched junction bases: 1. The CDR3 loop spans 14 amino acids. Germline V gene data show CDR1 as SNHLY and CDR2 as FYNNEI. The CDR3 sequence is CASRLAGNTGELFF. CDR3 sequence (DNA): TGTGCCAGCAGACTAGCGGGCAACACCGGGGAGCTGTTTTTT.

V gene TRBV27 combines with J gene TRBJ1-2, with a tentative D call TRBD1 (5 bases). Germline loops: CDR1 MNHEY, CDR2 SMNVEV (reference sequence). CDR3 length: 14 residues. V lost 4 bases and J lost 7, with 16 bases in between. The CDR3 spells CASSSLMDISGYTF. CDR3 nucleotide sequence: TGTGCCAGCAGTTCATTAATGGACATTTCTGGCTACACCTTC.

The chain joins TRBV18 to TRBJ1-2; perhaps TRBD1 as D (5 bases). V was cut by 0 bases and J by 3 bases, with 14 bases left in between. In germline, CDR1 is KGHSH, CDR2 LQKENI. CDR3 length: 16 amino acids. DNA of the CDR3: TGTGCCAGCTCACCACCGGGGGGGTCGACAGACTATGGCTACACCTTC. Translating gives CASSPPGGSTDYGYTF.

The DNA for the CDR3 is TGTGCCAGCAGTTACACCTCGCCAGTTCAGCAGGGACTCAACTATGGCTACACCTTC. Translating it yields CASSYTSPVQQGLNYGYTF. This chain joins TRBV6-2 or TRBV6-3 and TRBJ1-2; the D gene is possibly TRBD1 (5 bases). CDR1 and CDR2 from the germline V gene are MNHEY and SVGEGT. V was shortened by 2 bases and J by 2 bases, with 24 bases between the two germline ends. The CDR3 extends over 19 amino acids.

The chain recombines TRBV7-9 with TRBJ1-6; D might be TRBD1 (6 bases). The CDR3 has 19 residues. Trimming stripped 0 bases from V and 0 bases from J, with 15 bases between. Germline V CDR1 and CDR2: SEHNR, FQNEAQ (reference sequence). CDR3 sequence (DNA): TGTGCCAGCAGCTTAGCTTGGGGACACTCGAGCTCCTATAATTCACCCCTCCACTTT. Its translation: CASSLAWGHSSSYNSPLHF.

The chain combines TRBV28 with TRBJ1-2; 9 bases are a match to TRBD1. The CDR3 sequence is 15 residues long. Germline values: CDR1 MDHEN, CDR2 SYDVKM. With 5 bases clipped from V and 2 bases from J, the junction kept 6 bases outside the gene matches. The CDR3 DNA follows: TGTGCCAGCAGTCCCACGGGACAGGGCAACTATGGCTACACCTTC. Protein: CASSPTGQGNYGYTF.

The genes are TRBV12-5 and TRBJ1-2, with D maybe TRBD1 (5 bases). Germline values: CDR1 LGHNT, CDR2 FRNRAP. CDR3 length equals 12 residues. The germline V and J ends were trimmed by 5 bases and 8 bases, with 12 bases remaining between them. This CDR3 is CASGLDRRGYTF. CDR3 nucleotide sequence: TGTGCTAGTGGTCTCGACAGAAGGGGCTACACCTTC.

This chain connects TRBV6-5 to TRBJ1-5; D is perhaps TRBD1 (6 bases). The V and J ends lost 5 bases and 7 bases respectively, with 18 bases between them. Germline CDR1 MNHEY, CDR2 SVGAGI. The CDR3 has 15 residues. The CDR3 loop is CASSPSGGGGQPQHF. The DNA of the CDR3 is TGTGCCAGCAGTCCCTCAGGCGGGGGCGGGCAGCCCCAGCATTTT.

The chain joins TRBV30 to TRBJ1-2, with a possible D match to TRBD1 (5 bases). Trimming removed 0 bases from V and 8 bases from J, with 13 bases in between. Germline CDR1 reads GTSNPN; CDR2 reads SVGIG (reference sequence). This CDR3 is 13 amino acids long. The CDR3, as DNA: TGTGCCTGGAGTGTCTCCCAGGGCAGAGGCTACACCTTC. Translating gives CAWSVSQGRGYTF.

V and J are TRBV29-1 and TRBJ1-1; TRBD1 matches at 8 bases. CDR3 length: 15 amino acids. Germline V gene data show CDR1 as SQVTM and CDR2 as ANQGSEA. Trimming took 7 bases from V and 6 from J; bases not matched to a gene: 16. As DNA, the CDR3 is TGCAGCGCTCAGGGGGCTTCACCTTTTGGGCCTGAAGCTTTCTTT. This codes for CSAQGASPFGPEAFF.

The rearrangement joins TRBV30 to TRBJ2-5; 7 nucleotides match TRBD1. This CDR3 spans 14 amino acids. V lost 0 bases to trimming and J lost 4 bases; unmatched junction nucleotides: 5. In germline, CDR1 is GTSNPN, CDR2 SVGIG (reference sequence). This CDR3 reads CAWSVQRGRETQYF. CDR3 DNA: TGTGCCTGGAGTGTACAAAGGGGGCGAGAGACCCAGTACTTC.

The chain is built from TRBV10-3 and TRBJ2-7; D may be TRBD2 (5 bases). The CDR3 covers 15 residues. V gave up 4 bases and J gave up 0 bases, with 13 bases separating them. Germline V lookup: CDR1 ENHRY, CDR2 SYGVKD. CDR3 residues: CAISGGQTDSYEQYF. The CDR3 DNA follows: TGTGCCATCAGTGGAGGGCAGACGGACTCCTACGAGCAGTACTTC.

The rearrangement links TRBV25-1 to TRBJ1-2; 10 nucleotides align to TRBD1. CDR3 size: 13 residues. With V trimmed by 6 bases and J by 7 bases, 5 bases remained unmatched. In germline, CDR1 is MGHDK, CDR2 SYGVNS. The CDR3, as DNA: TGTGCCAGCAGCGACAGGGGGCAAGGTGGCTACACCTTC. Its translation: CASSDRGQGGYTF.

The CDR3 DNA reads TGTGCCAGCAGCCCCGGGGGGTTTGGGAACTATGGCTACACCTTC. The encoded protein is CASSPGGFGNYGYTF. The chain employs TRBV9 and TRBJ1-2, with a weak D call TRBD1 (5 bases). V was trimmed by 4 bases and J by 2 bases, leaving 15 bases between them. CDR1 is SGDLS, CDR2 YYNGEE, per germline. The CDR3 is 15 amino acids.

This clone was detected only once. This sequence joins TRBV19 and TRBJ2-1; 12 positions agree with TRBD1. The CDR3 covers 13 residues. Germline CDR1 reads LNHDA; CDR2 reads SQIVND (reference sequence). CDR3 protein: CGTRDRGQNEQFF. CDR3 DNA: TGTGGGACCAGGGACAGGGGGCAGAATGAGCAGTTCTTC.

The chain uses TRBV10-1 and TRBJ1-1, with no clear D. Germline loops: CDR1 WNHNN, CDR2 SYGVQD (reference sequence). V lost 3 bases and J 2 bases, leaving 10 bases between the germline ends. The CDR3 runs 14 residues. CDR3 nucleotide sequence: TGCGCCAGCAGTGAATCTGGGCTAAACACTGAAGCTTTCTTT. It is translated as CASSESGLNTEAFF.

The J gene is TRBJ1-2, the V gene TRBV5-1, with D possibly being TRBD1 (6 bases). Trimming cost V 6 bases and J 4 bases, with 25 bases left between them. Germline assignment: CDR1 SGHRS and CDR2 YFSETQ. This CDR3 spans 17 amino acids. CDR3 coding DNA: TGCGCCAGCACCATGGAAGGGGCGGCAGGGGCTGGCTATGGCTACACCTTC. Its translation: CASTMEGAAGAGYGYTF.

The V call is TRBV9, the J call TRBJ1-1; 8 bases map to TRBD1. Germline assignment: CDR1 SGDLS and CDR2 YYNGEE. CDR3 length: 14 residues. Trimming cost V 3 bases and J 4 bases; bases outside gene matches: 5. The CDR3 loop reads CASSGQGAFTEAFF. The CDR3 region has the DNA TGTGCCAGCAGCGGCCAGGGGGCGTTCACTGAAGCTTTCTTT.